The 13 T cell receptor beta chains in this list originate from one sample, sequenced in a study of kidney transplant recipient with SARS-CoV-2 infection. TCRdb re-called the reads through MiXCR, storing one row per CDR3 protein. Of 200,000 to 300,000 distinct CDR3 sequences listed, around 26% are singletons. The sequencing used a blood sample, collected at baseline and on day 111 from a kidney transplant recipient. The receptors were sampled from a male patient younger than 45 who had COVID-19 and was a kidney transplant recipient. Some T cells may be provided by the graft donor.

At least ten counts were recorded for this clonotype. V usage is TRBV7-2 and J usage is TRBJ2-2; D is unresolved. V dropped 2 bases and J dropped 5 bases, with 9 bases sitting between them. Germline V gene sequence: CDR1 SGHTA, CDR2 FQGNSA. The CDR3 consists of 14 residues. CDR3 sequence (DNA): TGTGCCAGCAGCTTAAAATGGAGAACCGGGGAGCTGTTTTTT. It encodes CASSLKWRTGELFF.

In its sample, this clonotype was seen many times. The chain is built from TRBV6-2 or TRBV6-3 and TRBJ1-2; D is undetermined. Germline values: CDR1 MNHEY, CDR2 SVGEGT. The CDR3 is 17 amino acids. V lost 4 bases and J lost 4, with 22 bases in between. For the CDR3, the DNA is TGTGCCAGCAGTTTTGTCAACTGCATCGGAAAGACCTATGGCTACACCTTC. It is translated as CASSFVNCIGKTYGYTF.

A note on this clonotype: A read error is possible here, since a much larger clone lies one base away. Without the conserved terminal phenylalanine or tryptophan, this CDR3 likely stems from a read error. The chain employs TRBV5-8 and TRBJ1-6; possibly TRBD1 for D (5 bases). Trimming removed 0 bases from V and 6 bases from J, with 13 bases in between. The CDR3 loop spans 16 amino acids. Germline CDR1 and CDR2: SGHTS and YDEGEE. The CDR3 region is CASSLDGGRPNSPLHL. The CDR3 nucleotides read TGTGCCAGCAGCTTGGATGGGGGACGTCCTAATTCACCCCTCCACCTT.

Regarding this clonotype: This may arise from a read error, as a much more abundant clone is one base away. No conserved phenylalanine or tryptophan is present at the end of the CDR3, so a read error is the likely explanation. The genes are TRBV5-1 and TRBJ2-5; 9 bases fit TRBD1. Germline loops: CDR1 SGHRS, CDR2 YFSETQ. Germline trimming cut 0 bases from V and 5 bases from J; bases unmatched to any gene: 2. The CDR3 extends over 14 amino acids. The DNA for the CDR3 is TGCGCCAGCAGCTTGGACAGGGGGCTGGAGACCCAGTACCTC. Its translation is CASSLDRGLETQYL.

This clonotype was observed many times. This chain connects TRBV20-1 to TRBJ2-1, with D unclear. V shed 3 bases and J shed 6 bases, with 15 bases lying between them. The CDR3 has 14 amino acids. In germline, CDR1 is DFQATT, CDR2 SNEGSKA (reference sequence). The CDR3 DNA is TGCAGTGCTAGGCCGTCGCAGGTTAGCAATGAGCAGTTCTTC. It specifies CSARPSQVSNEQFF.

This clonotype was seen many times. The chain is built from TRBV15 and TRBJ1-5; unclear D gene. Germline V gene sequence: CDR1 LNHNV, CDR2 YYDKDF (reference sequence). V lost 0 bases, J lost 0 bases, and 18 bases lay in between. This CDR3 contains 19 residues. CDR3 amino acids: CATSRDQNPTGYSNQPQHF. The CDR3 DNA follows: TGTGCCACCAGCAGAGATCAAAACCCCACGGGGTATAGCAATCAGCCCCAGCATTTT.

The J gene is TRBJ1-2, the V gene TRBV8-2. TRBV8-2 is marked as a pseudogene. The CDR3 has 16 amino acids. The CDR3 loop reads CGSGHFDSRRTYGYTF. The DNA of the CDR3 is TGTGGCAGCGGTCATTTTGATAGCCGAAGGACCTATGGCTACACCTTC.

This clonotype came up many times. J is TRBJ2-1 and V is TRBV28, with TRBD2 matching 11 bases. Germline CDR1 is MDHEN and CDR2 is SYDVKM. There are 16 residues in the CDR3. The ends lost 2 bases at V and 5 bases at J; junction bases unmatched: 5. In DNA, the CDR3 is TGTGCCAGCAGTTTAATCGGGACTAGCGGAGACAATGAGCAGTTCTTC. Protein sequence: CASSLIGTSGDNEQFF.

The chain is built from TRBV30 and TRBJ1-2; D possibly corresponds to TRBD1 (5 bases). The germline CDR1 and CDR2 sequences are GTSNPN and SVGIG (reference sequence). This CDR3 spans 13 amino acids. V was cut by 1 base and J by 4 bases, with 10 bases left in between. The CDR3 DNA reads TGTGCCTGGAGTGGAGGGGCAGGCTATGGCTACACCTTC. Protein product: CAWSGGAGYGYTF.

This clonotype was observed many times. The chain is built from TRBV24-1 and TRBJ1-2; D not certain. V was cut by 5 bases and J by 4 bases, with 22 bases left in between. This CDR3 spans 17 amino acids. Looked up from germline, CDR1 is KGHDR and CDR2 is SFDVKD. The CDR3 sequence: CATSGWSSTRKTYGYTF. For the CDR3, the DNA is TGTGCCACCAGTGGATGGAGTAGTACCAGAAAGACCTATGGCTACACCTTC.

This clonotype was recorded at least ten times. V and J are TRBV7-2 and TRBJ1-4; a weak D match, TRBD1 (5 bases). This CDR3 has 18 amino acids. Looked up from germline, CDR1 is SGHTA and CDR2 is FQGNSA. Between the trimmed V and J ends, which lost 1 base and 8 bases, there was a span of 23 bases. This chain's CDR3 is CASSLVTGTRGHQEKLFF. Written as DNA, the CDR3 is TGTGCCAGCAGCTTAGTGACGGGGACTAGGGGTCATCAGGAAAAACTGTTTTTT.

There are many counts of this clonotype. The CDR3 sequence is CASGVTHPRKTYGYTF. Written as DNA, the CDR3 is TGTGCCAGCGGCGTTACTCATCCACGAAAGACCTATGGCTACACCTTC. This chain joins TRBV5-8 and TRBJ1-2; no clear D. CDR3 length equals 16 residues. V gave up 7 bases and J gave up 4 bases, with 23 bases separating them. Germline V gene data show CDR1 as SGHTS and CDR2 as YDEGEE.

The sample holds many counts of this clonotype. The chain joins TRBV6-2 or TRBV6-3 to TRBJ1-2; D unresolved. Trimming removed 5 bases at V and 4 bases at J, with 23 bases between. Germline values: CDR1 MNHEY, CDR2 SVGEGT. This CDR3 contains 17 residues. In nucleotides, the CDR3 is TGTGCCAGCAGTATTGTGTCCTGCATCGGAAAGACCTATGGCTACACCTTC. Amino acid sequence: CASSIVSCIGKTYGYTF.